This is a list of T cell receptor beta chains from one sample in a study of tumor-infiltrating lymphocytes in primary liver carcinoma. TCRdb re-analysed the multiplex PCR reads in MiXCR, keeping a single row per CDR3 protein. The repertoire holds under 30,000 distinct CDR3 sequences, with around 84% as singletons. Sequenced material: liver tumor tissue from sampling region 3. These receptors all stem from a man aged 35 to 55 with primary liver carcinoma and hepatitis B virus infection. The CDR3 runs from the conserved cysteine through the conserved F or W. Fields, in order: D gene, clone size, V gene, CDR3 length, J gene, CDR3 protein, CDR3 DNA. The D gene is left open where the match is weak. Size values are once, few and many counts, or a class for expanded clones, and some rows have none.

d_gene: -
abundance: many
v_gene: TRBV29-1
len: 14
j_gene: TRBJ2-7
CDR3aa: CSAWSSGSSYEQYF
CDR3nt: TGCAGCGCCTGGTCCTCAGGCAGCTCCTACGAGCAGTACTTC

d_gene: -
abundance: -
v_gene: TRBV11-2
len: 13
j_gene: TRBJ1-5
CDR3aa: CASSQQSNQPHHF
CDR3nt: TGTGCCAGCAGCCAACAGAGCAATCAGCCTCATCATTTT

d_gene: -
abundance: -
v_gene: TRBV12-3/TRBV12-4
len: 13
j_gene: TRBJ1-6
CDR3aa: CASSLAPGSSLLF
CDR3nt: TGTGCCAGCAGTTTAGCGCCCGGCTCATCCCTCCTCTTT

d_gene: TRBD2
abundance: -
v_gene: TRBV12-3/TRBV12-4
len: 17
j_gene: TRBJ2-1
CDR3aa: CASTVTSGRSSYNEQFF
CDR3nt: TGTGCCAGCACCGTGACTAGCGGGAGGTCCTCCTACAATGAGCAGTTCTTC

d_gene: TRBD1
abundance: -
v_gene: TRBV12-3/TRBV12-4
len: 15
j_gene: TRBJ1-2
CDR3aa: CTSSLVQGANYGYTF
CDR3nt: TGTACTAGCAGCCTCGTACAGGGGGCAAACTATGGCTACACCTTC

d_gene: TRBD1
abundance: once
v_gene: TRBV10-3
len: 12
j_gene: TRBJ1-1
CDR3aa: CAIMTGGSEVFF
CDR3nt: TGTGCTATCATGACAGGGGGCTCAGAAGTTTTCTTT

d_gene: TRBD1
abundance: -
v_gene: TRBV9
len: 14
j_gene: TRBJ2-7
CDR3aa: CVSSLRQGPYEQYF
CDR3nt: TGTGTCAGCAGCCTCAGACAGGGTCCCTACGAGCAGTACTTC

d_gene: TRBD2
abundance: medium-sized
v_gene: TRBV6-1
len: 15
j_gene: TRBJ2-5
CDR3aa: CASSAGLASSETQYF
CDR3nt: TGTGCCAGCAGTGCGGGACTAGCGAGTTCCGAGACCCAGTACTTC

d_gene: -
abundance: many
v_gene: TRBV2
len: 14
j_gene: TRBJ1-1
CDR3aa: CASSEGRRNTEAFF
CDR3nt: TGTGCCAGCAGTGAAGGACGGCGGAACACTGAAGCTTTCTTT

d_gene: -
abundance: -
v_gene: TRBV4-2
len: 16
j_gene: TRBJ2-7
CDR3aa: CVNSQAANGVSYEQYF
CDR3nt: TGTGTCAACAGCCAAGCGGCTAACGGGGTTTCCTACGAGCAGTACTTC

d_gene: -
abundance: -
v_gene: TRBV4-2
len: 16
j_gene: TRBJ2-7
CDR3aa: CVSSQGASGVSYGEYF
CDR3nt: TGTGTCAGCAGCCAGGGGGCTAGCGGAGTTTCCTACGGGGAGTACTTC

d_gene: TRBD1
abundance: -
v_gene: TRBV6-5
len: 14
j_gene: TRBJ2-7
CDR3aa: CASPPGTGYNEQYF
CDR3nt: TGTGCCAGCCCTCCCGGGACAGGGTATAACGAGCAATACTTC

d_gene: -
abundance: few
v_gene: TRBV6-6
len: 15
j_gene: TRBJ2-3
CDR3aa: CASGRGTYVPDTQYF
CDR3nt: TGTGCCAGCGGCCGCGGGACTTACGTCCCAGATACGCAGTATTTT

d_gene: -
abundance: -
v_gene: TRBV30
len: 14
j_gene: TRBJ1-5
CDR3aa: CAWSAPWGNQSQHF
CDR3nt: TGTGCCTGGAGTGCCCCGTGGGGCAATCAGTCCCAGCATTTT

d_gene: -
abundance: -
v_gene: TRBV5-1
len: 17
j_gene: TRBJ2-5
CDR3aa: CANSSLPASSGQETQYF
CDR3nt: TGCGCCAACAGCTCCCTCCCCGCCAGTTCGGGTCAAGAGACCCAGTACTTC

d_gene: -
abundance: -
v_gene: TRBV10-3
len: 19
j_gene: TRBJ1-3
CDR3aa: CAISESDVPFRVEGNTIYF
CDR3nt: TGTGCCATCAGTGAGTCGGATGTCCCCTTTAGGGTAGAAGGAAACACCATATATTTT

d_gene: TRBD2
abundance: -
v_gene: TRBV10-3
len: 14
j_gene: TRBJ2-2
CDR3aa: CAIRVGGRAGELFF
CDR3nt: TGTGCCATCAGAGTTGGCGGGAGGGCCGGGGAGCTGTTTTTT

d_gene: -
abundance: -
v_gene: TRBV6-5
len: 13
j_gene: TRBJ1-1
CDR3aa: CANSQQGGTEAFF
CDR3nt: TGTGCCAACAGTCAACAGGGAGGCACAGAAGCTTTCTTT

d_gene: TRBD2
abundance: -
v_gene: TRBV10-3
len: 16
j_gene: TRBJ2-3
CDR3aa: CAIRYTSGASTDTQYF
CDR3nt: TGTGCAATCAGGTACACTAGCGGGGCCAGCACAGATACACAGTATTTT

d_gene: -
abundance: once
v_gene: TRBV4-2
len: 15
j_gene: TRBJ2-3
CDR3aa: CASNQEKGVTDTEYF
CDR3nt: TGTGCCAGCAACCAGGAGAAGGGAGTGACAGATACGGAGTATTTT

d_gene: TRBD2
abundance: -
v_gene: TRBV6-2/TRBV6-3
len: 15
j_gene: TRBJ2-4
CDR3aa: CASSYGGALGGIRYF
CDR3nt: TGTGCAAGCAGTTACGGGGGGGCCCTTGGAGGCATTCGGTACTTC

d_gene: -
abundance: -
v_gene: TRBV29-1
len: 12
j_gene: TRBJ2-5
CDR3aa: CSVDLLMETQHF
CDR3nt: TGCAGCGTGGACCTTCTGATGGAGACCCAACACTTC

d_gene: -
abundance: medium-sized
v_gene: TRBV4-2
len: 14
j_gene: TRBJ2-5
CDR3aa: CASSLGRVQETQYF
CDR3nt: TGTGCCAGCAGCCTCGGAAGGGTCCAAGAGACCCAGTACTTC

d_gene: TRBD1
abundance: -
v_gene: TRBV11-2
len: 15
j_gene: TRBJ2-7
CDR3aa: CTSSGGQGVVYEQYF
CDR3nt: TGTACAAGCAGCGGGGGACAGGGGGTTGTGTACGAGCAGTACTTC

d_gene: TRBD2
abundance: many
v_gene: TRBV5-1
len: 16
j_gene: TRBJ2-1
CDR3aa: CASSLATSGSIYEQFF
CDR3nt: TGCGCCAGCAGCCTGGCGACTAGCGGGAGTATCTATGAGCAGTTCTTC

d_gene: -
abundance: -
v_gene: TRBV7-9
len: 14
j_gene: TRBJ2-2
CDR3aa: CASNLEGVDRELFF
CDR3nt: TGTGCCAGCAACTTAGAGGGGGTCGACAGGGAGCTGTTTTTT

d_gene: TRBD1
abundance: -
v_gene: TRBV12-3/TRBV12-4
len: 15
j_gene: TRBJ2-7
CDR3aa: CASIMGTGRSYEQYF
CDR3nt: TGTGCCAGCATTATGGGGACAGGGAGGTCCTATGAGCAGTACTTC

d_gene: -
abundance: -
v_gene: TRBV6-2/TRBV6-3
len: 16
j_gene: TRBJ1-5
CDR3aa: CASNQARTVSKQPQHF
CDR3nt: TGTGCCAGCAACCAAGCCAGGACAGTTAGCAAACAGCCCCAGCATTTT

d_gene: TRBD1
abundance: once
v_gene: TRBV12-3/TRBV12-4
len: 15
j_gene: TRBJ2-7
CDR3aa: CAGSLLGGRGREQYF
CDR3nt: TGTGCCGGCAGTTTACTAGGGGGCCGAGGTAGAGAGCAATACTTT

d_gene: -
abundance: -
v_gene: TRBV5-5
len: 12
j_gene: TRBJ2-2
CDR3aa: CTRSLSTGELFF
CDR3nt: TGTACCAGGAGCTTGTCCACCGGGGAGCTGTTTTTT

d_gene: -
abundance: once
v_gene: TRBV11-2
len: 11
j_gene: TRBJ1-2
CDR3aa: CAGSEQYGYTF
CDR3nt: TGTGCCGGCAGTGAACAATATGGCTACACCTTC

d_gene: -
abundance: -
v_gene: TRBV12-3/TRBV12-4
len: 18
j_gene: TRBJ2-4
CDR3aa: CASSLWGGADIAKNNQYF
CDR3nt: TGTGCCAGCAGTTTATGGGGTGGGGCGGACATAGCTAAAAACAATCAATACTTC

d_gene: -
abundance: medium-sized
v_gene: TRBV12-3/TRBV12-4
len: 13
j_gene: TRBJ2-7
CDR3aa: CASSLSSAYEQYF
CDR3nt: TGTGCCAGCAGTTTATCGAGCGCCTACGAGCAGTACTTC

d_gene: -
abundance: once
v_gene: TRBV10-3
len: 15
j_gene: TRBJ1-1
CDR3aa: CAISKSAGETTEAFF
CDR3nt: TGTGCCATCAGTAAATCGGCGGGAGAAACGACTGAAGCCTTCTTT

d_gene: -
abundance: -
v_gene: TRBV12-5
len: 12
j_gene: TRBJ1-1
CDR3aa: CANGLSQGRAFF
CDR3nt: TGTGCTAATGGTTTGAGTCAGGGCCGAGCTTTCTTT

d_gene: TRBD2
abundance: few
v_gene: TRBV6-5
len: 17
j_gene: TRBJ2-5
CDR3aa: CTTLGLAGGTLQETLYF
CDR3nt: TGTACCACCCTCGGACTAGCGGGAGGCACCCTCCAAGAGACCCTGTACTTC

d_gene: -
abundance: many
v_gene: TRBV5-1
len: 15
j_gene: TRBJ2-5
CDR3aa: CASSLQPLGQETQYF
CDR3nt: TGCGCCAGCAGCCTACAGCCCCTTGGCCAAGAGACCCAGTACTTC

d_gene: -
abundance: -
v_gene: TRBV30
len: 13
j_gene: TRBJ1-5
CDR3aa: CGWSNAGGQPQHF
CDR3nt: TGTGGCTGGAGTAACGCTGGGGGTCAGCCCCAGCATTTT

d_gene: -
abundance: -
v_gene: TRBV7-9
len: 14
j_gene: TRBJ2-7
CDR3aa: CDSSRISEYYEQYF
CDR3nt: TGTGACAGCAGCCGGATTAGCGAGTACTACGAGCAGTACTTC

d_gene: -
abundance: once
v_gene: TRBV12-3/TRBV12-4
len: 16
j_gene: TRBJ2-7
CDR3aa: CASSLIGSRSSYEQYF
CDR3nt: TGTGCCAGTAGTTTAATAGGCTCCAGAAGCTCCTACGAGCAGTACTTC

d_gene: -
abundance: -
v_gene: TRBV12-3/TRBV12-4
len: 15
j_gene: TRBJ2-7
CDR3aa: CACSFAAGVNYEQYF
CDR3nt: TGTGCTTGCAGTTTTGCTGCAGGGGTTAACTACGAGCAGTACTTC

d_gene: TRBD2
abundance: -
v_gene: TRBV6-6
len: 15
j_gene: TRBJ2-3
CDR3aa: CASSRASGSRYTRYF
CDR3nt: TGTGCAAGTAGCCGAGCTAGCGGGAGTAGATATACGCGGTATTTT

d_gene: TRBD1
abundance: -
v_gene: TRBV10-3
len: 14
j_gene: TRBJ2-7
CDR3aa: CAISDSGQGMKQYF
CDR3nt: TGTGCCATTAGTGATAGTGGACAGGGGATGAAGCAGTACTTC

d_gene: -
abundance: -
v_gene: TRBV19
len: 15
j_gene: TRBJ2-3
CDR3aa: CASSIKDGRTDTQYF
CDR3nt: TGTGCCAGTAGTATTAAGGACGGACGCACAGATACGCAGTATTTT

d_gene: TRBD1
abundance: -
v_gene: TRBV20-1
len: 16
j_gene: TRBJ1-2
CDR3aa: CSARDTGTGTNYGYTF
CDR3nt: TGCAGTGCTAGGGACACCGGGACAGGGACTAACTATGGCTACACCTTC

d_gene: -
abundance: -
v_gene: TRBV5-4
len: 13
j_gene: TRBJ2-5
CDR3aa: CASGLTGLETQYF
CDR3nt: TGTGCCAGCGGCTTGACGGGGCTGGAGACCCAGTACTTC

d_gene: -
abundance: -
v_gene: TRBV12-3/TRBV12-4
len: 13
j_gene: TRBJ1-5
CDR3aa: CASSGGARQPQHF
CDR3nt: TGTGCCAGCAGTGGGGGGGCACGGCAGCCCCAGCATTTT

d_gene: TRBD2
abundance: -
v_gene: TRBV9
len: 15
j_gene: TRBJ2-1
CDR3aa: CANSVSGRAYNEQFF
CDR3nt: TGTGCCAACAGCGTAAGCGGGAGAGCTTACAATGAGCAGTTCTTC